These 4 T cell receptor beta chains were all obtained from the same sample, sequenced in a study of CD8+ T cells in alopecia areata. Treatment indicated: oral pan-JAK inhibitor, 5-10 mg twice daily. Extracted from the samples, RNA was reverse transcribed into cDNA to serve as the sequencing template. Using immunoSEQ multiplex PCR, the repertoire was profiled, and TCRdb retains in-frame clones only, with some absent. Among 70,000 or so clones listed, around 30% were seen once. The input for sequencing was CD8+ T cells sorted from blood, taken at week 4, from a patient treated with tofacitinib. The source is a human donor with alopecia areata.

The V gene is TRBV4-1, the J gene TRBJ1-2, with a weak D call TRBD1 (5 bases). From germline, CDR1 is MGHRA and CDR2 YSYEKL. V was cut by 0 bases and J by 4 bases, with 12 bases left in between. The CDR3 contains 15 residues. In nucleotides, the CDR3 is TGCGCCAGCAGCCAAGATAGACAGCTGGGCTATGGCTACACCTTC. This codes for CASSQDRQLGYGYTF.

The CDR3 nucleotides read TGTGCCAGCAGCTTATGGGATCAGCCCCAGCATTTT. Residues: CASSLWDQPQHF. J is TRBJ1-5 and V is TRBV7-9, with D unclear. Germline V gene sequence: CDR1 SEHNR, CDR2 FQNEAQ (reference sequence). This CDR3 is built from 12 residues. The V gene lost 2 bases and the J gene lost 5 bases, with 4 bases spanning the gap.

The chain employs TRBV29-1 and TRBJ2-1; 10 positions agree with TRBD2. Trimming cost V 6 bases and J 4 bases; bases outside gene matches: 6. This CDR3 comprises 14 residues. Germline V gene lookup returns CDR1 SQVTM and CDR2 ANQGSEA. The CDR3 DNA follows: TGCAGCGTGGTAGCGGGAGGAGGTTACAATGAGCAGTTCTTC. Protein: CSVVAGGGYNEQFF.

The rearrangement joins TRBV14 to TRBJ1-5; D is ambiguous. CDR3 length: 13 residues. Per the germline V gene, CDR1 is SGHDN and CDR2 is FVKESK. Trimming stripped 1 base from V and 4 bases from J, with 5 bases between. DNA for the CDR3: TGTGCCAGCAGCCAAGCTGTGAATCAGCCCCAGCATTTT. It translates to CASSQAVNQPQHF.